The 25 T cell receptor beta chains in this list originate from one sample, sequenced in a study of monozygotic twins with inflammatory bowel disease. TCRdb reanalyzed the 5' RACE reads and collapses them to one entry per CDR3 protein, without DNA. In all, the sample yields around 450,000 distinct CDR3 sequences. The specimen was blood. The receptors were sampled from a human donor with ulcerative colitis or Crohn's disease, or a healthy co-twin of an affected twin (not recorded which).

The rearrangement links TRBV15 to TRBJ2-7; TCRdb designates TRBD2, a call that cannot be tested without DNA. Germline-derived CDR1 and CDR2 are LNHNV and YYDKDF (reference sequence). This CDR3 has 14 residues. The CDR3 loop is CATTPGTSGYEQYF. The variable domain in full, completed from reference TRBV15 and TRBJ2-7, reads DAMVIQNPRYQVTQFGKPVTLSCSQTLNHNVMYWYQQKSSQAPKLLFHYYDKDFNNEADTPDNFQSRRPNTSFCFLDIRSPGLGDTAMYLCATTPGTSGYEQYFGPGTRLTVT.

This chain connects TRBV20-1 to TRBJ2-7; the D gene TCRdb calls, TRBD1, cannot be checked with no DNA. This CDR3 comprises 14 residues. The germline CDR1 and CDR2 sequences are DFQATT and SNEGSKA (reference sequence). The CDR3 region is CSASRDPSPYEQYF.

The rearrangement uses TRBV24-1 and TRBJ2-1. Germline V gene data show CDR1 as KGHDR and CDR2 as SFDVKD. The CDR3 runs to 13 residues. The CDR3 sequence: CATSRGKGNEQFF.

CDR3 amino acids: CASSAGQGAYQPQHF. V and J are TRBV2 and TRBJ1-5; TCRdb's D gene call, TRBD1, goes unchecked for lack of DNA. The length of the CDR3 is 15 residues. Germline CDR1 is SNHLY and CDR2 is FYNNEI.

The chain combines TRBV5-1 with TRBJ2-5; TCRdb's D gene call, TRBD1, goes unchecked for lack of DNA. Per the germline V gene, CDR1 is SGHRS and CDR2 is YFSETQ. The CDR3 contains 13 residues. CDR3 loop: CASSRQGQETQYF.

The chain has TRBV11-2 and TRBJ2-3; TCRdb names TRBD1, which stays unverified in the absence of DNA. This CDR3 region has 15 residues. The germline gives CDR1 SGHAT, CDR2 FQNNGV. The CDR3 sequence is CASSSWQGGTDTQYF.

This chain's CDR3 is CASSRQHTDTQYF. This sequence joins TRBV4-3 and TRBJ2-3; there is no DNA to check the TCRdb D call of TRBD1. This CDR3 has 13 residues. Germline assignment: CDR1 LGHNA and CDR2 YSLEER.

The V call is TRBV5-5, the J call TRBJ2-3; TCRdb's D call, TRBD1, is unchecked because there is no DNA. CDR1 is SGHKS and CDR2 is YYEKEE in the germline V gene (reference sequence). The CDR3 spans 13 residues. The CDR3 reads CASRTASTDTQYF.

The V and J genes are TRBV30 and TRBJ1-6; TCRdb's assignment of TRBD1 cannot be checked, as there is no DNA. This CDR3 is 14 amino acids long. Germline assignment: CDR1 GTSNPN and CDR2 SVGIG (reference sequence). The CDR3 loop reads CAWSGTGSNSPLHF.

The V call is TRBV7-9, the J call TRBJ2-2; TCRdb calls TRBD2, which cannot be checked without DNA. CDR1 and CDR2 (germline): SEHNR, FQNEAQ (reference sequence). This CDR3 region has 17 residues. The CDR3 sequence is CASSSSGTSGLTGELFF.

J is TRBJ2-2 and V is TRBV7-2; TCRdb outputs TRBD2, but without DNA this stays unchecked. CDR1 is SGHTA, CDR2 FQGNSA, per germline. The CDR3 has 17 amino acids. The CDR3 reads CASSLVGLAGGAGELFF.

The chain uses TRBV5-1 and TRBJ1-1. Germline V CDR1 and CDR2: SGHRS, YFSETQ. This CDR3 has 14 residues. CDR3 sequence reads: CASSFGGKDTEAFF.

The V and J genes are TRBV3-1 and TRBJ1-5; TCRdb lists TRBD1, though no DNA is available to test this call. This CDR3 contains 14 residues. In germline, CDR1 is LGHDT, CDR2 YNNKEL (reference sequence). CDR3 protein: CASSQSIGTQPQHF.

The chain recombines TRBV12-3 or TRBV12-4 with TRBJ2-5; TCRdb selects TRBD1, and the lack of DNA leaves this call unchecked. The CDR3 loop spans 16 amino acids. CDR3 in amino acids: CASSLAGVEVRETQYF.

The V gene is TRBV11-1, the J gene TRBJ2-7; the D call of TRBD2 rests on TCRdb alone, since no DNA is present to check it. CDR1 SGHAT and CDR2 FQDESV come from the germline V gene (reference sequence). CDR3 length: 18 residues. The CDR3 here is CASSLGTSGDTLTYEQYF.

The chain's CDR3 is CASSLGLSLRNEQFF. This chain uses TRBV12-3 or TRBV12-4 with TRBJ2-1; TCRdb reports TRBD2, a call that lacks DNA to check it against. This CDR3 contains 15 residues.

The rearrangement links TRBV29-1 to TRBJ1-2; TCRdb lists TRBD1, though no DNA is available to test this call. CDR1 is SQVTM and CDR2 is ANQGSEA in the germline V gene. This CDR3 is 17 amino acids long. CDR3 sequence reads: CSAMVHRLQRDNAGYTF.

The CDR3 sequence: CASTSTDLAKNIQYF. The chain uses TRBV19 and TRBJ2-4; the TRBD1 assignment by TCRdb is unverifiable without DNA. The CDR3 is 15 amino acids. Germline-derived CDR1 and CDR2 are LNHDA and SQIVND (reference sequence).

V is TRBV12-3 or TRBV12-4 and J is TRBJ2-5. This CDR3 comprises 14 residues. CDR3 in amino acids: CASSWSQFQETQYF.

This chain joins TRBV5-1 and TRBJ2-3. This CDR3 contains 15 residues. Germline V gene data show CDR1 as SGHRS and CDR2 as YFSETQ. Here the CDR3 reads CASSLAAQDTDTQYF.

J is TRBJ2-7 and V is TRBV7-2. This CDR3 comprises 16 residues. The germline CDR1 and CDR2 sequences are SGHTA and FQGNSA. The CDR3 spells CASSLGGGTDLYEQYF.

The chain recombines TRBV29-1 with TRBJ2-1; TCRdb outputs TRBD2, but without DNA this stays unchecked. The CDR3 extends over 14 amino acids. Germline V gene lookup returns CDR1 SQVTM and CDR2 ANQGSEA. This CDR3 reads CSVPTSGRNNEQFF.

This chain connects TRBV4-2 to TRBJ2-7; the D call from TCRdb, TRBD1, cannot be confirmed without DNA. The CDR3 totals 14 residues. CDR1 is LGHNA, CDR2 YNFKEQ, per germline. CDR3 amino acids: CASSRWVGQYEQYF.

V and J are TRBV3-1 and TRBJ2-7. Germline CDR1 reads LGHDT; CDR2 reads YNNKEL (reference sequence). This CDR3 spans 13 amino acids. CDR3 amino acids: CASSPGNTYEQYF.

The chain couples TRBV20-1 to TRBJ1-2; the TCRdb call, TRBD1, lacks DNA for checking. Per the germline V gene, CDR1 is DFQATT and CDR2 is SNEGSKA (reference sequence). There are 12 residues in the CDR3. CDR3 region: CSASTGANGYTF.